The T cell receptor (beta chain) under discussion was sequenced for a study of T-cell reconstitution after alpha-beta-depleted transplantation in children. Findings and limits, study-wide: Expanded graft clones, several hundred of them, were reportedly the source of alpha-beta T cells about two months after transplant.

With 3 bases removed from V and 2 bases from J, the gap between germline ends came to 9 bases. CDR3 length: 13 residues. In germline, CDR1 is SGHRS, CDR2 YFSETQ. TCRbeta library preparation incorporated unique molecular identifiers. TCRdb re-analysed the PCR reads in MiXCR, keeping a single row per CDR3 protein. The table includes around 700,000 distinct CDR3 sequences, under 15% detected once. This clonotype was observed many times. Its antigen is unknown. This clonotype was obtained from a girl between 2 and 10 years old with congenital amegakaryocytic thrombocytopenia, due to receive a stem cell transplant. The chain recombines TRBV5-1 with TRBJ2-7; possible D gene TRBD1, 6 bases. The sequences come from PBMCs, collected before TCRalphabeta/CD19-depleted stem cell transplant. This CDR3 is CASSSGDTYEQYF. The CDR3 nucleotides are TGCGCCAGCAGCTCAGGGGACACCTACGAGCAGTACTTC.